The 24 T cell receptor beta chains presented below share a single source sample, sequenced in a study of shared clonotypes between healthy human individuals. Here immunoSEQ multiplex PCR was the method, and the copy in TCRdb shows in-frame clones only, minus some. The table shows 2 million to 3 million clones, with 80% to 95% occurring only once. The sequencing sample was made of naive CD4+ T cells from PBMCs. The subset here: CD45RA+ positively selected. Receptors were obtained from a man in his late teens or twenties in good health. Some clones in this sample may be carry-over from other donors' samples.

The V and J genes are TRBV4-1 and TRBJ1-2, with TRBD1 identical over 8 bases. V lost 4 bases and J lost 7; bases outside the gene matches: 5. Germline CDR1 and CDR2: MGHRA and YSYEKL. The CDR3 runs 13 residues. CDR3 residues: CASSRRGLGGYTF. The DNA for the CDR3 is TGCGCCAGCAGCCGCAGGGGGCTTGGTGGCTACACCTTC.

The rearrangement uses TRBV5-1 and TRBJ1-1; D is uncertain. This CDR3 region has 15 residues. V lost 4 bases and J lost 0, with 13 bases in between. Germline CDR1 reads SGHRS; CDR2 reads YFSETQ. The chain's CDR3 is CASSLETALNTEAFF. DNA for the CDR3: TGCGCCAGCAGCCTCGAAACAGCTTTGAACACTGAAGCTTTCTTT. The full variable domain, with the rest looked up from reference TRBV5-1 and TRBJ1-1, is KAGVTQTPRYLIKTRGQQVTLSCSPISGHRSVSWYQQTPGQGLQFLFEYFSETQRNKGNFPGRFSGRQFSNSRSEMNVSTLELGDSALYLCASSLETALNTEAFFGQGTRLTVV.

V is TRBV10-3 and J is TRBJ1-2; D is unresolved. V was pared by 2 bases and J by 7 bases, with 23 bases between. The CDR3 sequence is 17 residues long. The germline CDR1 and CDR2 sequences are ENHRY and SYGVKD. CDR3 sequence: CAISELDWDVVSRGYTF. CDR3 DNA: TGTGCCATCAGTGAGCTTGATTGGGATGTAGTATCGCGTGGCTACACCTTC.

This clone was observed a single time. The chain combines TRBV28 with TRBJ2-1, with D maybe TRBD2 (5 bases). This CDR3 has 16 residues. V was pared by 6 bases and J by 4 bases, with 19 bases between. Germline-derived CDR1 and CDR2 are MDHEN and SYDVKM. The CDR3 here is CASSPRLARNYNEQFF. DNA for the CDR3: TGTGCCAGCAGCCCGCGGTTAGCGAGGAATTACAATGAGCAGTTCTTC. Filled out from reference TRBV28 and TRBJ2-1, the complete variable domain reads DVKVTQSSRYLVKRTGEKVFLECVQDMDHENMFWYRQDPGLGLRLIYFSYDVKMKEKGDIPEGYSVSREKKERFSLILESASTNQTSMYLCASSPRLARNYNEQFFGPGTRLTVL.

This chain joins TRBV30 and TRBJ2-5; 8 bases fit TRBD1. The CDR3 consists of 12 residues. V shed 7 bases and J 6 bases; nucleotides not matched to a gene: 7. Germline V gene data show CDR1 as GTSNPN and CDR2 as SVGIG (reference sequence). CDR3 loop: CASDSGGQTQYF. DNA for the CDR3: TGTGCCTCGGACTCAGGGGGCCAGACCCAGTACTTC.

The chain uses TRBV6-1 and TRBJ1-5; weak D call: TRBD1 (5 bases). CDR1 is MNHNS, CDR2 SASEGT, per germline. The V end lost 2 bases, the J end lost 5 bases, and 16 bases lay between the germline ends. This CDR3 region has 16 residues. CDR3 sequence: CASSEYGRGRYQPQHF. The CDR3 DNA is TGTGCCAGCAGTGAATATGGACGGGGCCGATATCAGCCCCAGCATTTT.

This sequence joins TRBV5-3 and TRBJ2-7; 10 bases line up with TRBD2. TRBV5-3 counts as an open reading frame of uncertain function. Losses at the gene ends were 4 bases for V and 3 bases for J; bases not matched to a gene: 7. The CDR3 has 15 residues. DNA of the CDR3: TGTGCCAGAAGCCAACAACTAGCGGGGAGCTACGAGCAGTACTTC. Encoded protein: CARSQQLAGSYEQYF.

The rearrangement links TRBV5-1 to TRBJ2-7, with D possibly TRBD1 on 5 matching bases. Trimming left V 0 bases short and J 5 bases short, with 18 bases between. The CDR3 loop spans 16 amino acids. The germline gives CDR1 SGHRS, CDR2 YFSETQ. CDR3 sequence: CASSLARAGKTDEQYF. The CDR3 DNA sequence: TGCGCCAGCAGCTTGGCTCGGGCAGGGAAGACGGACGAGCAGTACTTC.

This clone appeared once. V is TRBV5-5 and J is TRBJ2-1; tentative D call: TRBD2 (5 bases). V lost 2 bases and J 0 bases, leaving 9 bases between the germline ends. Germline CDR1 is SGHKS and CDR2 is YYEKEE (reference sequence). The CDR3 covers 15 residues. The CDR3 DNA reads as TGTGCCAGCAGCTTCTCGGGGAGCTCCTACAATGAGCAGTTCTTC. Its translation is CASSFSGSSYNEQFF.

The V call is TRBV7-2, the J call TRBJ2-1; D ambiguous. Per germline, CDR1 SGHTA and CDR2 FQGNSA. Trimming shortened V by 5 bases and J by 7 bases, and 12 bases separated the two germline ends. The CDR3 is made up of 13 amino acids. CDR3 sequence reads: CASSPHPGNEQFF. The DNA of the CDR3 is TGTGCCAGCAGCCCTCACCCCGGGAATGAGCAGTTCTTC.

V usage is TRBV29-1 and J usage is TRBJ2-3; D is unresolved. CDR1 and CDR2 from the germline V gene are SQVTM and ANQGSEA. V shed 4 bases and J shed 5 bases, with 13 bases lying between them. CDR3 length equals 13 residues. The DNA for the CDR3 is TGCAGCGTTGGGACCGATCTGGAAGATACGCAGTATTTT. Encoded protein: CSVGTDLEDTQYF.

This sequence joins TRBV28 and TRBJ1-5; no clear D gene. CDR3 length: 15 residues. Germline V lookup: CDR1 MDHEN, CDR2 SYDVKM. The V end was cut by 2 bases, the J end by 2 bases, with 10 bases between. CDR3 amino acids: CASSLPDVGNQPQHF. Here the CDR3 DNA reads TGTGCCAGCAGTTTACCGGACGTAGGCAATCAGCCCCAGCATTTT.

This chain uses TRBV7-9 with TRBJ1-6; TRBD1 agrees at 7 bases. V lost 5 bases, J lost 9 bases, and 7 bases stayed unmatched. This CDR3 region has 14 residues. The germline gives CDR1 SEHNR, CDR2 FQNEAQ (reference sequence). The chain's CDR3 is CASSATGVSSPLHF. CDR3 nucleotide sequence: TGTGCCAGCAGCGCTACAGGGGTGAGTTCACCCCTCCACTTT.

The chain couples TRBV2 to TRBJ2-2; 8 nucleotides line up with TRBD1. CDR3 length: 14 residues. J gave up 4 bases and V 5 bases, and 3 bases lay outside the gene matches. Germline CDR1 is SNHLY and CDR2 is FYNNEI. The CDR3 nucleotides read TGTGCCAGCAGTCAACAGGGGGGCACCGGGGAGCTGTTTTTT. Its translation: CASSQQGGTGELFF.

V usage is TRBV5-1 and J usage is TRBJ2-4, with 8 bases that match TRBD1. CDR1 is SGHRS, CDR2 YFSETQ, per germline. This CDR3 comprises 16 residues. With 2 bases clipped from V and 0 bases from J, the junction kept 4 bases outside the gene matches. DNA for the CDR3: TGCGCCAGCAGCTTCTCCGGGACAGGAGCCAAAAACATTCAGTACTTC. This encodes CASSFSGTGAKNIQYF.

The sample holds one count of this clone. The CDR3 nucleotides are TGTGCCAGCAGCTTGCGTTCAGGGGCGAACACTGAAGCTTTCTTT. This encodes CASSLRSGANTEAFF. The chain uses TRBV5-5 and TRBJ1-1; tentative D call: TRBD1 (6 bases). The germline CDR1 and CDR2 sequences are SGHKS and YYEKEE (reference sequence). Trimming took off 1 base at V and 1 base at J, with 11 bases between the two ends. This CDR3 is 15 amino acids long.

This chain joins TRBV7-2 and TRBJ2-7; 8 bases are shared with TRBD1. CDR1 is SGHTA, CDR2 FQGNSA, per germline. This CDR3 is 13 amino acids long. Trimming at V came to 1 base and at J to 9 bases, leaving 5 bases not matched to a gene. The CDR3 here is CASSLEPGGGQYF. CDR3 sequence (DNA): TGTGCCAGCAGCTTAGAGCCAGGGGGCGGGCAGTACTTC.

This chain joins TRBV6-5 and TRBJ2-3; tentatively, D is TRBD2 (7 bases). Germline loops: CDR1 MNHEY, CDR2 SVGAGI. The CDR3 covers 15 residues. V was clipped by 2 bases and J by 6 bases, with 15 bases between them. The CDR3 DNA sequence: TGTGCCAGCAGTTACGGGGGGGCATTCAGCGATACGCAGTATTTT. This sequence encodes CASSYGGAFSDTQYF.

The CDR3 DNA is TGTGCCATCAGCAACCCTCCGGGACAGGCCTCAGATACGCAGTATTTT. Amino acid sequence: CAISNPPGQASDTQYF. This chain links TRBV10-3 with TRBJ2-3; 8 bases are shared with TRBD1. The CDR3 has 16 amino acids. Trimming removed 6 bases from V and 4 bases from J; junction bases left unmatched: 12. CDR1 and CDR2 (germline): ENHRY, SYGVKD.

The chain combines TRBV19 with TRBJ1-1; tentatively, D is TRBD1 (5 bases). Germline V lookup: CDR1 LNHDA, CDR2 SQIVND (reference sequence). The CDR3 is 15 amino acids. V was pared by 7 bases and J by 0 bases, with 15 bases between. The CDR3 coding sequence is TGTGCCAGTACCGGGACGGAGGTTATGAACACTGAAGCTTTCTTT. This sequence encodes CASTGTEVMNTEAFF.

The chain links TRBV2 to TRBJ2-2; weak D call: TRBD2 (6 bases). CDR3 size: 17 residues. The germline V gene encodes CDR1 SNHLY and CDR2 FYNNEI. Trimming pared 7 bases from V and 2 bases from J, leaving 20 bases between. CDR3 in amino acids: CASNKWGESINTGELFF. DNA for the CDR3: TGTGCCAGCAATAAATGGGGGGAAAGCATTAACACCGGGGAGCTGTTTTTT.

The rearrangement links TRBV4-3 to TRBJ2-7; 8 nucleotides align to TRBD1. V shed 2 bases, J shed 5 bases, and the junction held 8 bases outside the gene matches. Germline V gene data show CDR1 as LGHNA and CDR2 as YSLEER. CDR3 length equals 15 residues. DNA of the CDR3: TGCGCCAGCAGCCAATTCCCGGACAGGGATAACGAGCAGTACTTC. Its protein product is CASSQFPDRDNEQYF.

This clone was observed once. This chain uses TRBV28 with TRBJ1-6; D unclear. Trimming left V 6 bases short and J 9 bases short, with 12 bases between. This CDR3 contains 13 residues. Germline V gene sequence: CDR1 MDHEN, CDR2 SYDVKM. The CDR3 nucleotides read TGTGCCAGCAGCCGAAATCGTCGTTCACCCCTCCACTTT. As protein: CASSRNRRSPLHF.

This clone was seen only a few times. The chain employs TRBV7-2 and TRBJ2-3, with D uncertain. Trimming pared 1 base from V and 7 bases from J, leaving 0 bases between. Germline values: CDR1 SGHTA, CDR2 FQGNSA. CDR3 length: 10 amino acids. This CDR3 is CASSLDTQYF. CDR3 in DNA: TGTGCCAGCAGCTTAGATACGCAGTATTTT.